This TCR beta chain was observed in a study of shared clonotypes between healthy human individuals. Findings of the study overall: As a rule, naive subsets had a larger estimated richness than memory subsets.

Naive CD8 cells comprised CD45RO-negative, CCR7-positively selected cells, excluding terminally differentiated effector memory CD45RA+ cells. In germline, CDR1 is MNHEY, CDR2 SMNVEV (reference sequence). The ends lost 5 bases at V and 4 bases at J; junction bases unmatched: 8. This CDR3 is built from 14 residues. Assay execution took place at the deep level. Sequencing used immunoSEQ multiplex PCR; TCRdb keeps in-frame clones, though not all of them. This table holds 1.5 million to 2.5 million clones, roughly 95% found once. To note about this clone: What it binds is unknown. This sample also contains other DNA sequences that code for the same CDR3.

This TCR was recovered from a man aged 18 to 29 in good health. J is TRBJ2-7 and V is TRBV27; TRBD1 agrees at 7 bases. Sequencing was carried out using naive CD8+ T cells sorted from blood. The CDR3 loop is CASSPGSGGYEQYF. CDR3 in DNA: TGTGCCAGCAGTCCGGGTTCAGGGGGATACGAGCAGTACTTC.